These 26 T cell receptor beta chains originate from one sample sequenced in a study of response to subunit inactivated influenza vaccine. TCRdb re-called the RT-PCR reads with MiXCR, one entry per CDR3 protein. The sample shows around 790,000 distinct CDR3 sequences, around 20% of them seen only once. The sample here was PBMCs from blood, taken more than 4 days after vaccination. These receptors all come from a man in his fifties or sixties who received an inactivated influenza vaccine.

The chain links TRBV5-5 to TRBJ1-5, with 12 bases lining up with TRBD1. Germline CDR1 SGHKS, CDR2 YYEKEE (reference sequence). Trimming at V came to 4 bases and at J to 2 bases, leaving 1 base not matched to a gene. CDR3 length equals 15 residues. The CDR3 sequence: CASSGTGGRNQPQHF. The CDR3 DNA reads TGTGCCAGCAGCGGGACAGGGGGCCGCAATCAGCCCCAGCATTTT.

In its sample, this clonotype was seen a few times. J is TRBJ2-1 and V is TRBV12-3 or TRBV12-4; D remains ambiguous. CDR3 length: 12 amino acids. V lost 6 bases to trimming and J lost 4 bases, with 7 bases between them. CDR3 in amino acids: CASRWRYNEQFF. CDR3 DNA sequence: TGTGCCAGCAGGTGGAGATACAATGAGCAGTTCTTC.

The chain has TRBV7-2 and TRBJ2-1; possibly TRBD1 for D (6 bases). The germline gives CDR1 SGHTA, CDR2 FQGNSA. V shed 1 base and J shed 7 bases, with 11 bases lying between them. This CDR3 is 14 amino acids long. As DNA, the CDR3 is TGTGCCAGCAGCTTAGACAGGGAAATTAATGAGCAGTTCTTC. This translates into CASSLDREINEQFF.

This clonotype was detected only a few times. The rearrangement uses TRBV12-3 or TRBV12-4 and TRBJ2-1, with 11 bases fitting TRBD2. Trimming took 3 bases from V and 9 from J; bases not matched to a gene: 1. The CDR3 covers 13 residues. CDR3: CASSFSGGGEQFF. In DNA, the CDR3 is TGTGCCAGCAGTTTTAGCGGGGGGGGTGAGCAGTTCTTC.

The gene calls are TRBV12-3 or TRBV12-4 and TRBJ2-1, with TRBD1 as a possible D gene (5 bases). The germline V and J ends were trimmed by 5 bases and 5 bases, with 16 bases remaining between them. CDR3 size: 15 residues. CDR3 nucleotides: TGTGCCAGCAGTATGTCCAGGGAATGGAACAATGAGCAGTTCTTC. Amino acid sequence: CASSMSREWNNEQFF.

This clonotype was recorded many times. The CDR3 loop is CASSATGSGNTIYF. CDR3 in DNA: TGTGCCAGCAGTGCGACAGGGTCAGGAAACACCATATATTTT. This sequence joins TRBV12-3 or TRBV12-4 and TRBJ1-3; TRBD1 agrees at 7 bases. V shed 5 bases and J 4 bases; nucleotides not matched to a gene: 5. The CDR3 loop spans 14 amino acids.

The CDR3 DNA follows: TGTGCCACCAGCAGACAGGTCAATGAGCAGTTCTTC. Residues: CATSRQVNEQFF. The chain employs TRBV24-1 and TRBJ2-1; the D gene is possibly TRBD1 (6 bases). The CDR3 length is 12 residues. V lost 7 bases, J lost 6 bases, and 9 bases lay in between. Per the germline V gene, CDR1 is KGHDR and CDR2 is SFDVKD.

V and J are TRBV20-1 and TRBJ2-7; TRBD1 might be the D (6 bases). CDR1 and CDR2 from the germline V gene are DFQATT and SNEGSKA (reference sequence). The length of the CDR3 is 11 residues. Trimming pared 2 bases from V and 6 bases from J, leaving 8 bases between. This CDR3 is CSARQGLEQYF. The CDR3 bases are TGCAGTGCTAGACAGGGGCTCGAGCAGTACTTC.

There are a few counts of this clonotype. The CDR3 reads CSATTGSEAFF. DNA for the CDR3: TGCAGTGCTACGACAGGATCTGAAGCTTTCTTT. The genes are TRBV20-1 and TRBJ1-1; D may be TRBD1 (6 bases). V shed 4 bases and J shed 6 bases, with 9 bases lying between them. Per germline, CDR1 DFQATT and CDR2 SNEGSKA (reference sequence). This CDR3 region has 11 residues.

This clonotype occurred many times. CDR3 residues: CASSPRDPTLRYGYTF. CDR3 nucleotides: TGTGCCAGCAGTCCCCGGGACCCAACCTTGAGGTATGGCTACACCTTC. J is TRBJ1-2 and V is TRBV12-3 or TRBV12-4; tentative D call: TRBD1 (5 bases). Trimming left V 5 bases short and J 5 bases short, with 21 bases between. The CDR3 is made up of 16 amino acids.

This clonotype was counted between two and nine times. The genes are TRBV12-3 or TRBV12-4 and TRBJ2-5, with 11 bases lining up with TRBD2. Trimming took 6 bases from V and 4 from J; bases not matched to a gene: 7. This CDR3 region has 15 residues. The CDR3 sequence: CASRPGTSGGETQYF. CDR3 in DNA: TGTGCCAGCAGGCCTGGGACTAGCGGAGGAGAGACCCAGTACTTC.

The chain combines TRBV5-1 with TRBJ1-5; D possibly corresponds to TRBD1 (5 bases). The V end lost 0 bases, the J end lost 4 bases, and 11 bases lay between the germline ends. This CDR3 is 15 amino acids long. CDR1 and CDR2 (germline): SGHRS, YFSETQ. The CDR3 nucleotides are TGCGCCAGCAGCTTGGGGGGGGGAAGGAATCAGCCCCAGCATTTT. Protein sequence: CASSLGGGRNQPQHF.

The J gene is TRBJ1-3, the V gene TRBV6-1, with D tentatively TRBD1 (6 bases). The CDR3 extends over 15 amino acids. Per germline, CDR1 MNHNS and CDR2 SASEGT. V lost 3 bases and J lost 0, with 9 bases in between. CDR3 sequence (DNA): TGTGCCAGCAGTGAGGGACAAAGCTCTGGAAACACCATATATTTT. It encodes CASSEGQSSGNTIYF.

V usage is TRBV3-1 and J usage is TRBJ1-6; D is unresolved. Germline V lookup: CDR1 LGHDT, CDR2 YNNKEL (reference sequence). The ends were cut back, 3 bases at V and 8 bases at J, with 8 bases in the middle. This CDR3 spans 13 amino acids. In nucleotides, the CDR3 is TGTGCCAGCAGCCAGAGGAGGTATTCACCCCTCCACTTT. Its translation: CASSQRRYSPLHF.

This clonotype was picked up a small number of times. The V and J genes are TRBV15 and TRBJ1-1; the match to TRBD1 covers 8 bases. V lost 5 bases, J lost 1 base, and 6 bases stayed unmatched. CDR1 and CDR2 from the germline V gene are LNHNV and YYDKDF (reference sequence). The CDR3 extends over 15 amino acids. The CDR3 reads CATSLGTGWNTEAFF. The CDR3 DNA is TGTGCCACCAGCCTAGGGACAGGTTGGAACACTGAAGCTTTCTTT.

The rearrangement joins TRBV18 to TRBJ2-1; 9 bases line up with TRBD1. Germline-derived CDR1 and CDR2 are KGHSH and LQKENI. The CDR3 is made up of 17 amino acids. V trimming: 4 bases; J trimming: 5 bases; junction bases outside the gene matches: 12. CDR3 sequence reads: CASSLVLRTGVDNEQFF. CDR3 coding DNA: TGTGCCAGCTCACTAGTCCTTCGGACAGGGGTGGACAATGAGCAGTTCTTC.

The sample holds a few counts of this clonotype. The rearrangement uses TRBV4-2 and TRBJ2-2, with D possibly matching TRBD2 (5 bases). This CDR3 spans 17 amino acids. Germline V gene lookup returns CDR1 LGHNA and CDR2 YNFKEQ. Trimming shortened V by 3 bases and J by 0 bases, and 14 bases separated the two germline ends. CDR3: CASSHIQVTTNTGELFF. CDR3 bases: TGTGCCAGCAGCCATATCCAGGTGACTACGAACACCGGGGAGCTGTTTTTT.

The rearrangement links TRBV2 to TRBJ2-5; no firm D call. CDR1 and CDR2 (germline): SNHLY, FYNNEI. Trimming pared 4 bases from V and 3 bases from J, leaving 18 bases between. This CDR3 has 16 amino acids. The CDR3 sequence: CASSGVGLSGKETQYF. For the CDR3, the DNA is TGTGCCAGCAGTGGTGTCGGCCTATCGGGTAAAGAGACCCAGTACTTC.

J is TRBJ2-7 and V is TRBV10-3; TRBD1 agrees at 11 bases. CDR1 is ENHRY and CDR2 is SYGVKD in the germline V gene. CDR3 length: 16 amino acids. Germline trimming cut 2 bases from V and 2 bases from J; bases unmatched to any gene: 5. The CDR3 protein is CAISERRGQGAYEQYF. In DNA, the CDR3 is TGTGCCATCAGTGAGCGCCGGGGACAGGGGGCCTACGAGCAGTACTTC.

V and J are TRBV20-1 and TRBJ2-7; D is undetermined. Germline V gives CDR1 DFQATT, CDR2 SNEGSKA (reference sequence). The CDR3 runs to 14 residues. Between the trimmed V and J ends, which lost 0 bases and 2 bases, there was a span of 11 bases. The CDR3 region is CSAREQALTYEQYF. The CDR3 DNA reads TGCAGTGCTAGAGAGCAAGCGTTGACCTACGAGCAGTACTTC.

This clonotype has more than one count but fewer than ten. The chain uses TRBV29-1 and TRBJ2-2; D ambiguous. Between the trimmed V and J ends, which lost 7 bases and 5 bases, there was a span of 14 bases. CDR3 length equals 13 residues. The V gene's germline CDR1 is SQVTM and CDR2 ANQGSEA. The CDR3 DNA sequence: TGCAGCGCTTCGCGCCAGCTTACCGGGGAGCTGTTTTTT. It codes for CSASRQLTGELFF.

The gene calls are TRBV9 and TRBJ1-3, with D unresolved. Germline-derived CDR1 and CDR2 are SGDLS and YYNGEE. This CDR3 comprises 15 residues. V was shortened by 4 bases and J by 0 bases, with 11 bases between the two germline ends. CDR3 nucleotides: TGTGCCAGCAGCCCCCTTGGAGGCTCTGGAAACACCATATATTTT. Translation: CASSPLGGSGNTIYF.

This rearrangement joins TRBV6-1 to TRBJ2-3, with D tentatively TRBD2 (7 bases). The CDR3 runs to 16 residues. The V and J ends lost 2 bases and 7 bases respectively, with 19 bases between them. The germline V gene encodes CDR1 MNHNS and CDR2 SASEGT. CDR3 DNA: TGTGCCAGCAGTGAAAGGGGGGGGACGGTTCCTCATACGCAGTATTTT. It encodes CASSERGGTVPHTQYF.

This clonotype was counted a single time. The rearrangement uses TRBV5-6 and TRBJ2-3; 11 nucleotides match TRBD2. V lost 1 base and J lost 4; bases outside the gene matches: 8. The CDR3 totals 17 residues. CDR1 is SGHDT and CDR2 is YYEEEE in the germline V gene. Written as DNA, the CDR3 is TGTGCCAGCAGCTTGAGGATGGCTAGCGGGGGGTCAGATACGCAGTATTTT. This translates into CASSLRMASGGSDTQYF.

This chain connects TRBV18 to TRBJ2-1; the match to TRBD1 covers 8 bases. Germline CDR1 is KGHSH and CDR2 is LQKENI. V dropped 2 bases and J dropped 8; count of bases not matched to a gene: 8. The CDR3 has 15 amino acids. The chain's CDR3 is CASSPGRGPGDEQFF. CDR3 in DNA: TGTGCCAGCTCACCAGGCAGGGGGCCGGGCGATGAGCAGTTCTTC. The whole variable domain, filled in from reference TRBV18 and TRBJ2-1, reads NAGVMQNPRHLVRRRGQEARLRCSPMKGHSHVYWYRQLPEEGLKFMVYLQKENIIDESGMPKERFSAEFPKEGPSILRIQQVVRGDSAAYFCASSPGRGPGDEQFFGPGTRLTVL.

This rearrangement joins TRBV4-1 to TRBJ2-1; 10 bases are a match to TRBD2. The CDR3 has 15 amino acids. The ends lost 4 bases at V and 6 bases at J; junction bases unmatched: 6. CDR1 is MGHRA and CDR2 is YSYEKL in the germline V gene. The CDR3 nucleotides are TGCGCCAGCAGCCCCTCTAGCGGGAGCGTCAATGAGCAGTTCTTC. Amino acid sequence: CASSPSSGSVNEQFF.